This T cell receptor (beta chain) was found in a study of T-cell memory formation after mild COVID-19. Overall study: TCR clustering was largely donor specific.

The V gene lost 0 bases and the J gene lost 7 bases, with 19 bases spanning the gap. Germline values: CDR1 MNHEY, CDR2 SVGAGI. The CDR3 sequence is 16 residues long. TCRdb processed the 5' RACE reads anew with MiXCR; each CDR3 protein has one entry. The sample carries about 150,000 distinct CDR3 sequences, around 13% recorded once. Comments on this clonotype: Its antigen is currently unknown.

Overall study findings and caveats: The pre-infection memory compartment contained some responding clones, suggesting cross-reactive memory joined.

The specimen was PBMCs or a T cell subset sorted from them (not recorded which). This chain connects TRBV6-5 to TRBJ2-7; D not certain. The TCR originated in a man aged 18 to 30 who had mild COVID-19 (a few samples of this study predate the infection). Cell type and time point are not known. The CDR3 bases are TGTGCCAGCAGTTACTCCCTGGCGCCTGGAGTTGGAGAGCAGTACTTC. Translating it yields CASSYSLAPGVGEQYF.